The text below deals with one T cell receptor beta chain. What it binds is not known. The source of the sample is a study of T-cell memory formation after mild COVID-19. Whole-study context: Among the donors, TCR clusters were largely specific to each donor. The study, taken as a whole, reports: The SARS-CoV-2 specificity of second-wave clones reaching peak at day 37 remained unverified. A subset of responding clones appeared in pre-infection memory, suggesting cross-reactive memory joined.

The CDR3 consists of 16 residues. Per germline, CDR1 SGDLS and CDR2 YYNGEE. Trimming left V 4 bases short and J 1 base short, with 18 bases between. TCRdb used MiXCR to reprocess the 5' RACE reads, holding one entry per CDR3 protein. This table has tens of thousands of distinct CDR3 sequences, around 17% appearing once. The V gene is TRBV9, the J gene TRBJ2-7, with D maybe TRBD1 (6 bases). The specimen was PBMCs or a T cell subset sorted from them (not recorded which). The clonotype comes from an adult woman who had mild COVID-19 (a few samples of this study predate the infection). Cell type and time point are not known. The CDR3 DNA follows: TGTGCCAGCAGCAAAAACAGGGCGGGTGTGTCCTACGAGCAGTACTTC. Encoded protein: CASSKNRAGVSYEQYF.